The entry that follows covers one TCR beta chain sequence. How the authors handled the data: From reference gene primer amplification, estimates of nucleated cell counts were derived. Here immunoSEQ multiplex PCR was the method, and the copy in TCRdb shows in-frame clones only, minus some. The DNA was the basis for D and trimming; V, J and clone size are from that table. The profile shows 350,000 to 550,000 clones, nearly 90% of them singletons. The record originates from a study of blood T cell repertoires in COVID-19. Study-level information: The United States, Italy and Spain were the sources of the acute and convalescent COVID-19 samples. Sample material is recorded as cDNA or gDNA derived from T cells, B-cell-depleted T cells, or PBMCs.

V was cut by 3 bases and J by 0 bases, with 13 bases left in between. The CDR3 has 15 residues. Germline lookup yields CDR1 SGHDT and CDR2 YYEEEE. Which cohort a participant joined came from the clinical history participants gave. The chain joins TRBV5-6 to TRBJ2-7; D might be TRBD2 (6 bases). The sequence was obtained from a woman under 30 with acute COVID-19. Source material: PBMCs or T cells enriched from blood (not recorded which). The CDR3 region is CASSSDGGYSYEQYF. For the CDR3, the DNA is TGTGCCAGCAGCTCTGATGGGGGGTACTCCTACGAGCAGTACTTC. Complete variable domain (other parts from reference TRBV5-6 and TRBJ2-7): DAGVTQSPTHLIKTRGQQVTLRCSPKSGHDTVSWYQQALGQGPQFIFQYYEEEERQRGNFPDRFSGHQFPNYSSELNVNALLLGDSALYLCASSSDGGYSYEQYFGPGTRLTVT.